Listed here are 25 T cell receptor beta chains from one sample, sequenced in a study of cytomegalovirus exposure and HLA in healthy donors. PCR involved 60 Vbeta and 13 Jbeta primers. The protocol was immunoSEQ multiplex PCR, while the TCRdb copy is restricted to in-frame clones and leaves out a portion. The sample has about 84,000 clones; 75% to 90% are singletons. Material: PBMCs. Every receptor here comes from a young man in good health and CMV-seronegative.

The chain uses TRBV7-2 and TRBJ2-7; 9 bases map to TRBD1. This CDR3 spans 17 amino acids. With 1 base clipped from V and 1 base from J, the junction kept 8 bases outside the gene matches. Germline-derived CDR1 and CDR2 are SGHTA and FQGNSA. CDR3 sequence reads: CASSLDSGQGTSYEQYF. In DNA form, the CDR3 reads TGTGCCAGCAGCTTAGATTCCGGACAGGGGACATCCTACGAGCAGTACTTC.

J is TRBJ2-1 and V is TRBV5-1; 14 nucleotides line up with TRBD2. The CDR3 sequence is 15 residues long. J lost 6 bases, V lost 4 bases, and 3 bases had no gene match. Looked up from germline, CDR1 is SGHRS and CDR2 is YFSETQ. This CDR3 reads CASSPGLAGVNEQFF. As DNA, the CDR3 is TGCGCCAGCAGCCCGGGACTAGCGGGAGTCAATGAGCAGTTCTTC.

This sequence joins TRBV5-1 and TRBJ2-7, with D tentatively TRBD1 (6 bases). The germline gives CDR1 SGHRS, CDR2 YFSETQ. The CDR3 is made up of 15 amino acids. V lost 1 base to trimming and J lost 3 bases, with 14 bases between them. The DNA for the CDR3 is TGCGCCAGCAGCTTGCCCCGGGACATCGACTACGAGCAGTACTTC. Amino acids: CASSLPRDIDYEQYF.

V gene TRBV28 combines with J gene TRBJ1-6; D gene unclear. The V end was cut by 6 bases, the J end by 3 bases, with 18 bases between. Per the germline V gene, CDR1 is MDHEN and CDR2 is SYDVKM. CDR3 size: 17 residues. The CDR3 here is CASSPPRHRGYNSPLHF. DNA for the CDR3: TGTGCCAGCAGCCCACCCCGGCATAGAGGCTATAATTCACCCCTCCACTTT.

This sequence joins TRBV11-1 and TRBJ2-1, with TRBD2 identical over 10 bases. The CDR3 contains 15 residues. Per the germline V gene, CDR1 is SGHAT and CDR2 is FQDESV (reference sequence). Trimming removed 5 bases from V and 0 bases from J; junction bases left unmatched: 1. The CDR3 spells CASSPSGSSYNEQFF. Here the CDR3 DNA reads TGTGCCAGCAGCCCTAGCGGGAGCTCCTACAATGAGCAGTTCTTC.

The chain is built from TRBV2 and TRBJ1-4; D is perhaps TRBD1 (5 bases). Trimming removed 4 bases from V and 5 bases from J, with 14 bases in between. Germline CDR1 SNHLY, CDR2 FYNNEI. The CDR3 has 15 residues. This chain's CDR3 is CASSVIAGINEKLFF. The CDR3, as DNA: TGTGCCAGCAGTGTCATAGCAGGGATCAATGAAAAACTGTTTTTT.

The chain uses TRBV28 and TRBJ2-1; D ambiguous. Germline CDR1 is MDHEN and CDR2 is SYDVKM. With 4 bases removed from V and 16 bases from J, the gap between germline ends came to 14 bases. The CDR3 is 11 residues long. DNA of the CDR3: TGTGCCAGCAGTTCGCGCCTCCAAAACTTCTTC. The encoded protein is CASSSRLQNFF.

This chain connects TRBV10-3 to TRBJ2-5; TRBD2 matches at 7 bases. Germline values: CDR1 ENHRY, CDR2 SYGVKD. The length of the CDR3 is 15 residues. V lost 3 bases and J lost 2; bases outside the gene matches: 6. CDR3 sequence: CAISDGGTKQETQYF. The CDR3 DNA sequence: TGTGCCATCAGTGACGGTGGGACTAAGCAAGAGACCCAGTACTTC.

V is TRBV5-1 and J is TRBJ2-2; tentative D call: TRBD2 (5 bases). The CDR3 has 13 residues. Trimming stripped 1 base from V and 6 bases from J, with 7 bases between. Germline loops: CDR1 SGHRS, CDR2 YFSETQ. CDR3 nucleotide sequence: TGCGCCAGCAGCTTGCAGGAGGCCGGGGAGCTGTTTTTT. Translated, it gives CASSLQEAGELFF.

V is TRBV6-1 and J is TRBJ1-3; D uncertain. V was pared by 7 bases and J by 2 bases, with 3 bases between. Germline V CDR1 and CDR2: MNHNS, SASEGT. The CDR3 spans 11 residues. The chain's CDR3 is CASTAGNTIYF. For the CDR3, the DNA is TGTGCCAGCACCGCTGGAAACACCATATATTTT.

This rearrangement joins TRBV6-5 to TRBJ1-3; D unclear. The CDR3 runs 15 residues. CDR1 MNHEY and CDR2 SVGAGI come from the germline V gene. Trimming stripped 8 bases from V and 4 bases from J, with 18 bases between. CDR3 protein: CASSRAGSAGNTIYF. The CDR3, as DNA: TGTGCCAGCTCGAGGGCTGGTTCGGCGGGAAACACCATATATTTT.

V usage is TRBV5-6 and J usage is TRBJ2-7; 12 nucleotides align to TRBD1. After removal of 4 bases from V and 5 bases from J, the junction contained 13 bases not matched to a gene. CDR1 and CDR2 from the germline V gene are SGHDT and YYEEEE. The CDR3 has 17 residues. The DNA for the CDR3 is TGTGCCAGCAGCCCGTCCCGGGACAGGGGGCTCAGGAACGAGCAGTACTTC. Translated, it gives CASSPSRDRGLRNEQYF.

The V and J genes are TRBV30 and TRBJ1-4, with unresolved D. There are 15 residues in the CDR3. Germline V lookup: CDR1 GTSNPN, CDR2 SVGIG (reference sequence). The germline V and J ends were trimmed by 3 bases and 7 bases, with 18 bases remaining between them. The CDR3 DNA reads as TGTGCCTGGAGGGCCACTGGGAGGGCGGGTGAAAAACTGTTTTTT. Protein product: CAWRATGRAGEKLFF.

This sequence joins TRBV5-1 and TRBJ2-7; D may be TRBD2 (6 bases). V dropped 4 bases and J dropped 5 bases, with 16 bases sitting between them. Germline V gene data show CDR1 as SGHRS and CDR2 as YFSETQ. The CDR3 length is 14 residues. The CDR3 is CASSRGIGGDEQYF. The CDR3 DNA is TGCGCCAGCAGCCGGGGCATAGGCGGGGACGAGCAGTACTTC.

This chain uses TRBV28 with TRBJ2-3; D gene uncertain. This CDR3 has 12 amino acids. The V end was cut by 4 bases, the J end by 8 bases, with 10 bases between. The germline CDR1 and CDR2 sequences are MDHEN and SYDVKM. The CDR3 DNA reads as TGTGCCAGCAGTTCAGGCCCCACTACGCAGTATTTT. As protein: CASSSGPTTQYF.

The chain uses TRBV6-5 and TRBJ2-2; possible D gene TRBD2, 5 bases. The length of the CDR3 is 15 residues. Trimming removed 4 bases from V and 6 bases from J, with 15 bases in between. CDR1 and CDR2 (germline): MNHEY, SVGAGI. CDR3 bases: TGTGCCAGCAGTTGGGTCGTGGCTAGCCCCGGGGAGCTGTTTTTT. This encodes CASSWVVASPGELFF.

This chain joins TRBV19 and TRBJ2-1, with D perhaps matching TRBD2 (6 bases). The CDR3 loop spans 20 amino acids. CDR1 is LNHDA, CDR2 SQIVND, per germline (reference sequence). The V end was cut by 4 bases, the J end by 6 bases, with 31 bases between. CDR3 residues: CASSRRGRGSPRKLGNEQFF. CDR3 DNA: TGTGCCAGTAGTAGGAGGGGTCGGGGTTCCCCTCGGAAATTGGGCAATGAGCAGTTCTTC.

The chain carries TRBV25-1 and TRBJ2-7; a weak D match, TRBD1 (5 bases). This CDR3 is built from 12 residues. V lost 7 bases and J 4 bases, leaving 11 bases between the germline ends. The germline V gene encodes CDR1 MGHDK and CDR2 SYGVNS. The CDR3 loop is CASIGAGYEQYF. The CDR3 DNA is TGTGCCAGCATTGGAGCAGGGTACGAGCAGTACTTC.

This clone was detected only once. This chain connects TRBV5-4 to TRBJ2-7, with a tentative D call TRBD2 (5 bases). There are 15 residues in the CDR3. Germline-derived CDR1 and CDR2 are SGHNT and YYREEE (reference sequence). V lost 0 bases and J lost 3, with 13 bases in between. CDR3 region: CASSLVETGSYEQYF. DNA for the CDR3: TGTGCCAGCAGCTTGGTTGAGACGGGGAGCTACGAGCAGTACTTC.

This chain connects TRBV20-1 to TRBJ2-7, with 9 bases fitting TRBD1. The CDR3 runs to 11 residues. V was clipped by 1 base and J by 12 bases; unmatched bases: 4. CDR1 and CDR2 (germline): DFQATT, SNEGSKA (reference sequence). Here the CDR3 reads CSARVQGALYF. The CDR3 nucleotides are TGCAGTGCTAGAGTACAGGGGGCCCTGTACTTC.

In DNA form, the CDR3 reads TGCGCCAGCAGCTTGGGACAATACAATGAGCAGTTCTTC. Its protein product is CASSLGQYNEQFF. The chain is built from TRBV5-1 and TRBJ2-1; D is ambiguous. Germline CDR1 reads SGHRS; CDR2 reads YFSETQ. V was cut by 0 bases and J by 4 bases, with 5 bases left in between. The CDR3 spans 13 residues.

CDR3 protein: CASSYLGQRYGYTF. CDR3 in DNA: TGTGCCAGCAGTTACCTGGGACAGAGGTATGGCTACACCTTC. The chain couples TRBV6-5 to TRBJ1-2, with TRBD1 matching over 7 bases. The trim removed 2 bases at V and 5 bases at J, leaving 5 bases unmatched. The length of the CDR3 is 14 residues. Germline V gives CDR1 MNHEY, CDR2 SVGAGI.

The gene calls are TRBV7-9 and TRBJ2-2, with D possibly being TRBD2 (5 bases). The germline V gene encodes CDR1 SEHNR and CDR2 FQNEAQ (reference sequence). CDR3 size: 17 residues. V gave up 5 bases and J gave up 4 bases, with 20 bases separating them. The CDR3 is CASSLAREHRGTGELFF. The CDR3 DNA reads as TGTGCCAGCAGCCTCGCCCGGGAACACCGAGGCACCGGGGAGCTGTTTTTT. The full variable domain, rest sourced from reference TRBV7-9 and TRBJ2-2, is DTGVSQNPRHKITKRGQNVTFRCDPISEHNRLYWYRQTLGQGPEFLTYFQNEAQLEKSRLLSDRFSAERPKGSFSTLEIQRTEQGDSAMYLCASSLAREHRGTGELFFGEGSRLTVL.

The V call is TRBV5-1, the J call TRBJ2-3, with 7 positions matching TRBD2. The CDR3 totals 15 residues. V lost 3 bases, J lost 6 bases, and 10 bases stayed unmatched. Germline V lookup: CDR1 SGHRS, CDR2 YFSETQ. The chain's CDR3 is CASSSLAGSSDTQYF. The CDR3 DNA follows: TGCGCCAGCAGCTCCTTAGCGGGCTCATCTGATACGCAGTATTTT.

The chain carries TRBV30 and TRBJ1-5; 8 bases align to TRBD1. The ends lost 5 bases at V and 3 bases at J; junction bases unmatched: 3. Germline CDR1 reads GTSNPN; CDR2 reads SVGIG (reference sequence). This CDR3 contains 13 residues. The DNA of the CDR3 is TGTGCCTGGGGACAGGGAAACAATCAGCCCCAGCATTTT. The encoded protein is CAWGQGNNQPQHF.